The 9 T cell receptor beta chains in this list originate from one sample, sequenced in a study of T cell clones after liver transplantation. TCRdb's table, derived via immunoSEQ multiplex PCR, lists solely in-frame clones and lacks some. The table records roughly 74,000 clones, roughly 80% of them present only once. The sequencing used CD4+ T cells from blood, collected before liver transplant. Receptors were obtained from a human donor who received a liver transplant.

The V call is TRBV18, the J call TRBJ1-5; tentative D call: TRBD1 (6 bases). The germline CDR1 and CDR2 sequences are KGHSH and LQKENI. V dropped 1 base and J dropped 5 bases, with 12 bases sitting between them. The CDR3 has 15 residues. CDR3 residues: CASSPRTDSDQPQHF. CDR3 nucleotides: TGTGCCAGCTCACCACGGACAGATTCAGATCAGCCCCAGCATTTT. Supplemented by reference TRBV18 and TRBJ1-5, the full variable domain reads NAGVMQNPRHLVRRRGQEARLRCSPMKGHSHVYWYRQLPEEGLKFMVYLQKENIIDESGMPKERFSAEFPKEGPSILRIQQVVRGDSAAYFCASSPRTDSDQPQHFGDGTRLSIL.

The chain recombines TRBV28 with TRBJ2-7; TRBD2 matches 10 bases. The V gene end was trimmed by 5 bases and the J gene end by 3 bases; junction bases not matched to a gene: 10. Germline V lookup: CDR1 MDHEN, CDR2 SYDVKM. The CDR3 is 16 residues long. DNA of the CDR3: TGTGCCAGCAGTCCTACCTTAGGACTAGCGGTCTACGAGCAGTACTTC. It encodes CASSPTLGLAVYEQYF.

This clone showed up just a few times. The DNA of the CDR3 is TGTGCCAGCTCACTGCCGGGACGTTCCTACGAGCAGTACTTC. This encodes CASSLPGRSYEQYF. V usage is TRBV18 and J usage is TRBJ2-7; D tentatively reads TRBD1 or TRBD2 (5 bases each). Trimming took 4 bases from V and 1 from J, leaving 11 bases between them. The CDR3 length is 14 residues. CDR1 is KGHSH, CDR2 LQKENI, per germline. The whole variable domain, filled in from reference TRBV18 and TRBJ2-7, reads NAGVMQNPRHLVRRRGQEARLRCSPMKGHSHVYWYRQLPEEGLKFMVYLQKENIIDESGMPKERFSAEFPKEGPSILRIQQVVRGDSAAYFCASSLPGRSYEQYFGPGTRLTVT.

The rearrangement joins TRBV5-1 to TRBJ2-1, with 9 bases fitting TRBD2. Germline lookup yields CDR1 SGHRS and CDR2 YFSETQ. V shed 1 base, J shed 7 bases, and the junction held 3 bases outside the gene matches. CDR3 length equals 14 residues. CDR3 protein: CASSLSTSGNEQFF. The CDR3 bases are TGCGCCAGCAGCTTGTCGACTAGCGGAAATGAGCAGTTCTTC.

A note on this clone: Other DNA sequences in this sample translate to the same CDR3. The V gene is TRBV5-1, the J gene TRBJ2-1; either TRBD1 or TRBD2 may supply D (6 bases each). Trimming removed 0 bases from V and 2 bases from J, with 12 bases in between. The CDR3 is made up of 16 amino acids. Germline CDR1 and CDR2: SGHRS and YFSETQ. DNA of the CDR3: TGCGCCAGCAGCTTGGAGGTGGGGGGCACCTACAATGAGCAGTTCTTC. Its translation: CASSLEVGGTYNEQFF.

The chain has TRBV6-1 and TRBJ1-4; no clear D. The CDR3 is 15 residues long. The germline V and J ends were trimmed by 4 bases and 6 bases, with 15 bases remaining between them. From germline, CDR1 is MNHNS and CDR2 SASEGT. This CDR3 is CASSGAPIGDEKLFF. The CDR3 bases are TGTGCCAGCAGTGGGGCCCCCATTGGAGATGAAAAACTGTTTTTT.

This chain connects TRBV7-3 to TRBJ2-2; 13 bases align to TRBD2. The CDR3 is made up of 15 amino acids. V was pared by 5 bases and J by 10 bases, with 7 bases of the junction left unmatched. CDR1 and CDR2 (germline): SGHTA, FQGTGA. CDR3 region: CASSPGLAGVQELFF. In nucleotides, the CDR3 is TGTGCCAGCAGCCCCGGACTAGCGGGAGTTCAGGAGCTGTTTTTT.

The V gene is TRBV7-8, the J gene TRBJ1-2, with D possibly being TRBD1 (5 bases). The CDR3 consists of 15 residues. Germline lookup yields CDR1 SGHVS and CDR2 FQNEAQ. V was shortened by 5 bases and J by 0 bases, with 13 bases between the two germline ends. The CDR3 nucleotides are TGTGCCAGCAGCCCCCGACAGAGCCCTAACTATGGCTACACCTTC. Translated: CASSPRQSPNYGYTF.

This chain connects TRBV6-1 to TRBJ1-4; 8 nucleotides line up with TRBD1. Unmatched junction bases numbered 8, after V lost 6 bases and J lost 8 bases. The germline V gene encodes CDR1 MNHNS and CDR2 SASEGT. This CDR3 has 14 amino acids. The CDR3 DNA reads as TGTGCCAGCAGGACAGGGGTAATTGGCGAAAAACTGTTTTTT. It specifies CASRTGVIGEKLFF.